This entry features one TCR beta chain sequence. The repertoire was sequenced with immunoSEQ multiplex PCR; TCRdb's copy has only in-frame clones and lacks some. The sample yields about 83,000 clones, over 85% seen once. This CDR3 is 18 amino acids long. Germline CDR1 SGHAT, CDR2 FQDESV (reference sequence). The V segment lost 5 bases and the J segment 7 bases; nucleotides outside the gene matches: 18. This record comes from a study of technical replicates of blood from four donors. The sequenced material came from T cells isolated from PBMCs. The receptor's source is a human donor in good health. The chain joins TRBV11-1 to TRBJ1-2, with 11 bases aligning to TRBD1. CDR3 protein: CASSPQVGQGESYTGYTF. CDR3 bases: TGTGCCAGCAGCCCACAAGTGGGACAGGGGGAATCCTATACTGGCTACACCTTC.